Below, 13 T cell receptor beta chains from the same sample are listed, as sequenced in a study of spatial heterogeneity in lung cancer. TCRdb re-derived calls from the 5' RACE reads in MiXCR, one entry per CDR3 protein. This table has under 150,000 distinct CDR3 sequences, 12% appearing once. Time point noted: blood at routine non-recurrence follow-up after resection. Researchers sequenced whole RNA taken from tumor, nontumor lung or frozen PBMC without sorting. Material: PBMCs, obtained at follow-up. The receptors originated from a male donor with early-stage non-small cell lung cancer.

This clonotype occurred many times. The rearrangement uses TRBV10-3 and TRBJ1-3; D is perhaps TRBD1 (5 bases). This CDR3 spans 13 amino acids. V dropped 6 bases and J dropped 4 bases, with 10 bases sitting between them. CDR1 and CDR2 (germline): ENHRY, SYGVKD. The DNA for the CDR3 is TGTGCCATCAGAGGGGATTCAGGAAACACCATATATTTT. Protein product: CAIRGDSGNTIYF.

At least ten counts were recorded for this clonotype. The rearrangement joins TRBV7-2 to TRBJ2-1; no definite D call. Germline CDR1 SGHTA, CDR2 FQGNSA. CDR3 length: 15 residues. Trimming cost V 3 bases and J 0 bases, with 9 bases left between them. The CDR3 region is CASSFPTRSYNEQFF. The DNA of the CDR3 is TGTGCCAGCAGCTTCCCGACACGCTCCTACAATGAGCAGTTCTTC.

This clonotype occurred many times. The J gene is TRBJ2-7, the V gene TRBV5-4, with 9 bases identical to TRBD1. CDR1 and CDR2 from the germline V gene are SGHNT and YYREEE (reference sequence). The CDR3 spans 16 residues. V dropped 4 bases and J dropped 1; count of bases not matched to a gene: 9. Here the CDR3 reads CASSQYRGQSSYEQYF. The DNA for the CDR3 is TGTGCCAGCAGCCAGTACAGGGGGCAAAGTTCCTACGAGCAGTACTTC. Using reference TRBV5-4 and TRBJ2-7 for the parts outside the CDR3, the full variable domain is ETGVTQSPTHLIKTRGQQVTLRCSSQSGHNTVSWYQQALGQGPQFIFQYYREEENGRGNFPPRFSGLQFPNYSSELNVNALELDDSALYLCASSQYRGQSSYEQYFGPGTRLTVT.

This chain uses TRBV2 with TRBJ1-6, with 11 positions matching TRBD1. The CDR3 has 15 residues. V lost 5 bases, J lost 9 bases, and 6 bases stayed unmatched. The germline V gene encodes CDR1 SNHLY and CDR2 FYNNEI. The CDR3 nucleotides read TGTGCCAGCAGTCGTGGGACAGGGGGAAGTTCACCCCTCCACTTT. Protein: CASSRGTGGSSPLHF. Using reference TRBV2 and TRBJ1-6 for the parts outside the CDR3, the full variable domain is EPEVTQTPSHQVTQMGQEVILRCVPISNHLYFYWYRQILGQKVEFLVSFYNNEISEKSEIFDDQFSVERPDGSNFTLKIRSTKLEDSAMYFCASSRGTGGSSPLHFGNGTRLTVT.

This rearrangement joins TRBV7-9 to TRBJ2-3; the match to TRBD1 covers 8 bases. Germline-derived CDR1 and CDR2 are SEHNR and FQNEAQ (reference sequence). The CDR3 covers 14 residues. With V trimmed by 5 bases and J by 2 bases, 3 bases remained unmatched. The CDR3 DNA reads TGTGCCAGCAGCATGGACAGGGCCACAGATACGCAGTATTTT. It encodes CASSMDRATDTQYF.

This clonotype has more than one count but fewer than ten. The CDR3 sequence: CASSRVQETQYF. CDR3 coding DNA: TGTGCCAGCTCACGAGTCCAAGAGACCCAGTACTTC. This chain connects TRBV18 to TRBJ2-5; D call uncertain. Germline loops: CDR1 KGHSH, CDR2 LQKENI. Trimming stripped 4 bases from V and 1 base from J, with 4 bases between. The CDR3 sequence is 12 residues long.

This clonotype has more than one count but fewer than ten. This CDR3 reads CASTPGHAGAGELFF. CDR3 coding DNA: TGTGCCAGCACCCCGGGACATGCCGGGGCCGGGGAGCTGTTTTTT. The chain carries TRBV5-5 and TRBJ2-2; tentatively, D is TRBD1 (6 bases). In germline, CDR1 is SGHKS, CDR2 YYEKEE (reference sequence). This CDR3 has 15 residues. Trimming cost V 6 bases and J 6 bases, with 18 bases left between them.

This clonotype was found many times. The chain couples TRBV18 to TRBJ1-6; 7 bases match TRBD1. The CDR3 extends over 19 amino acids. In germline, CDR1 is KGHSH, CDR2 LQKENI. The J segment lost 0 bases and the V segment lost 3 bases, leaving 11 bases of the junction unmatched. CDR3 nucleotides: TGTGCCAGCTCACCTTCCCGGGACAGCCAACCCTCCTATAATTCACCCCTCCACTTT. Translation gives CASSPSRDSQPSYNSPLHF. Full variable domain (missing parts from reference TRBV18 and TRBJ1-6): NAGVMQNPRHLVRRRGQEARLRCSPMKGHSHVYWYRQLPEEGLKFMVYLQKENIIDESGMPKERFSAEFPKEGPSILRIQQVVRGDSAAYFCASSPSRDSQPSYNSPLHFGNGTRLTVT.

This clonotype was seen once. A read error may explain this, as a much larger clone is one base away. The chain uses TRBV10-3 and TRBJ1-5, with TRBD1 identical over 7 bases. V was pared by 6 bases and J by 5 bases, with 16 bases of the junction left unmatched. The CDR3 contains 17 residues. The germline gives CDR1 ENHRY, CDR2 SYGVKD. The CDR3 DNA follows: TGTGCCATCAGCGCTAGCTACCCGGGACAGACCCATCAGCCCCAGCATTTT. Protein product: CAISASYPGQTHQPQHF.

The chain couples TRBV2 to TRBJ1-2; 10 bases agree with TRBD1. Trimming at V came to 7 bases and at J to 2 bases, leaving 4 bases not matched to a gene. This CDR3 region has 14 residues. Per germline, CDR1 SNHLY and CDR2 FYNNEI. This CDR3 reads CASTDRGTNYGYTF. The CDR3 DNA reads as TGTGCCAGCACGGACAGGGGGACCAACTATGGCTACACCTTC.

In its sample, this clonotype was seen a few times. The chain uses TRBV18 and TRBJ2-1, with TRBD2 as a possible D gene (7 bases). The ends were cut back, 3 bases at V and 9 bases at J, with 9 bases in the middle. CDR3 length: 12 amino acids. The germline V gene has CDR1 KGHSH and CDR2 LQKENI. CDR3 loop: CASSPAGAEQFF. For the CDR3, the DNA is TGTGCCAGCTCACCGGCGGGGGCTGAGCAGTTCTTC.

CDR3 in DNA: TGTGCCAGCAGCTCCGGGCGGAGCAATCAGCCCCAGCATTTT. This codes for CASSSGRSNQPQHF. V is TRBV13 and J is TRBJ1-5, with D uncertain. The ends were cut back, 4 bases at V and 1 base at J, with 8 bases in the middle. The CDR3 runs to 14 residues. Germline CDR1 reads PRHDT; CDR2 reads FYEKMQ (reference sequence).

This clonotype has only a few counts. This chain joins TRBV2 and TRBJ1-6; D not resolved. Germline V lookup: CDR1 SNHLY, CDR2 FYNNEI. This CDR3 is 14 amino acids long. V lost 2 bases to trimming and J lost 11 bases, with 13 bases between them. This CDR3 is CASSEIPARTPLHF. The CDR3 region has the DNA TGTGCCAGCAGTGAAATACCAGCTCGGACACCCCTCCACTTT.